This T cell receptor (beta chain) stems from a study of neurological immune-mediated disorders. TCRdb re-called the 5' RACE reads with MiXCR, one entry per CDR3 protein. The table lists over 11,000 distinct CDR3 sequences, 10% of them singletons. This clonotype was recorded many times. For the unsorted libraries, 2 million PBMCs stored at -80 C served as input. V gave up 4 bases and J gave up 5 bases; unmatched junction bases: 8. Germline values: CDR1 SGHRS, CDR2 YFSETQ. The CDR3 extends over 14 amino acids. The rearrangement joins TRBV5-1 to TRBJ2-7; 8 positions agree with TRBD2. This clonotype was obtained from a woman in her forties in good health. The sequencing input was PBMCs. The CDR3 coding sequence is TGCGCCAGCAGCCACGGGACTAGTGCCCACGAGCAGTACTTC. As protein: CASSHGTSAHEQYF. Drawing the rest from reference TRBV5-1 and TRBJ2-7, the complete variable domain is KAGVTQTPRYLIKTRGQQVTLSCSPISGHRSVSWYQQTPGQGLQFLFEYFSETQRNKGNFPGRFSGRQFSNSRSEMNVSTLELGDSALYLCASSHGTSAHEQYFGPGTRLTVT.